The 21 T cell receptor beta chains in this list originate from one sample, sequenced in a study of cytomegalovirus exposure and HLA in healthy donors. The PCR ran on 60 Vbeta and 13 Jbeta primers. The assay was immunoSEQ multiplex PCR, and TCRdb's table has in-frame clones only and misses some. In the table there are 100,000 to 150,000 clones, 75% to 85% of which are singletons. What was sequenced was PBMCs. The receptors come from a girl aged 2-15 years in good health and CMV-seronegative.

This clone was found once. CDR3 coding DNA: TGCGCCAGCTCGCAGGGAAGCACAGATACGCAGTATTTT. It yields the protein CASSQGSTDTQYF. The chain employs TRBV5-1 and TRBJ2-3; a possible D gene is TRBD1 (5 bases). Germline CDR1 SGHRS, CDR2 YFSETQ. Trimming shortened V by 7 bases and J by 0 bases, and 9 bases separated the two germline ends. The CDR3 loop spans 13 amino acids.

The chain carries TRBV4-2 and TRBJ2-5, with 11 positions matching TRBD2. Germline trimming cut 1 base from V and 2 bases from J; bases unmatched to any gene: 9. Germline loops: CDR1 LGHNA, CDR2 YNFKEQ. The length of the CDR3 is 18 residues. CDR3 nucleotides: TGTGCCAGCAGCCAAGTGTTAGCGGGGGGGGCCAGACAAGAGACCCAGTACTTC. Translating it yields CASSQVLAGGARQETQYF.

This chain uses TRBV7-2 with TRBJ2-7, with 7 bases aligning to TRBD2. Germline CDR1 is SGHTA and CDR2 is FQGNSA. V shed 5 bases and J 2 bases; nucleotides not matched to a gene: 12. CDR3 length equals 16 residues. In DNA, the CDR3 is TGTGCCAGCAGCGATTGGGGGGGAGCACCTCCCTACGAGCAGTACTTC. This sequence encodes CASSDWGGAPPYEQYF.

The CDR3 here is CAWGWGTGLNQPQHF. The DNA for the CDR3 is TGTGCCTGGGGTTGGGGGACAGGGTTAAATCAGCCCCAGCATTTT. The V and J genes are TRBV30 and TRBJ1-5, with TRBD1 matching over 9 bases. The CDR3 covers 15 residues. Trimming removed 5 bases from V and 4 bases from J; junction bases left unmatched: 9. CDR1 and CDR2 (germline): GTSNPN, SVGIG (reference sequence). Full variable domain (remainder filled in from reference TRBV30 and TRBJ1-5): SQTIHQWPATLVQPVGSPLSLECTVEGTSNPNLYWYRQAAGRGLQLLFYSVGIGQISSEVPQNLSASRPQDRQFILSSKKLLLSDSGFYLCAWGWGTGLNQPQHFGDGTRLSIL.

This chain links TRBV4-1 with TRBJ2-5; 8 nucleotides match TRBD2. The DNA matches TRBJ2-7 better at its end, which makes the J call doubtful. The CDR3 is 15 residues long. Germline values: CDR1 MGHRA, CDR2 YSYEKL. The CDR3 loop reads CASSQESGGRYEQYF. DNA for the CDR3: TGCGCCAGCAGCCAAGAGTCGGGAGGGAGGTACGAGCAGTACTTC.

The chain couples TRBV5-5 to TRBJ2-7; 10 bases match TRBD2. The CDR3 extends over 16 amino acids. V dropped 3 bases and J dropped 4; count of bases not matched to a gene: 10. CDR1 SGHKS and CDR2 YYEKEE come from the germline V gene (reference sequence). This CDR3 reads CASSSTIAGGAYEQYF. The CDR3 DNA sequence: TGTGCCAGCAGCTCGACCATAGCGGGAGGCGCTTACGAGCAGTACTTC.

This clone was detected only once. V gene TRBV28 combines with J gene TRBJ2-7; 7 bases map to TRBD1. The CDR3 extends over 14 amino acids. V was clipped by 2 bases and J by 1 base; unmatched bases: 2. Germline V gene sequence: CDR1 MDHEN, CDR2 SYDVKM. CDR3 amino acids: CASSLPGGSYEQYF. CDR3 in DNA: TGTGCCAGCAGTTTACCAGGGGGATCCTACGAGCAGTACTTC. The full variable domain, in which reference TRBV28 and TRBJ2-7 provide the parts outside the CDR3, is DVKVTQSSRYLVKRTGEKVFLECVQDMDHENMFWYRQDPGLGLRLIYFSYDVKMKEKGDIPEGYSVSREKKERFSLILESASTNQTSMYLCASSLPGGSYEQYFGPGTRLTVT.

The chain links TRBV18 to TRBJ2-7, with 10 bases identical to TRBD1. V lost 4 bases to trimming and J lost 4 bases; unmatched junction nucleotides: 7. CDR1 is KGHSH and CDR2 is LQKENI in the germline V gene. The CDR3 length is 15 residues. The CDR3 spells CASSRQGALTYEQYF. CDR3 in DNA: TGTGCCAGCTCACGACAGGGGGCACTTACATACGAGCAGTACTTC.

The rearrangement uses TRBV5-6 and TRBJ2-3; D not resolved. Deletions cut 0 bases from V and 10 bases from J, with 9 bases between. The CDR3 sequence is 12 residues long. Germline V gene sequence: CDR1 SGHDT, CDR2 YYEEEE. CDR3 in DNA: TGTGCCAGCAGCTTGGGCGCGGTCGCGCAGTATTTT. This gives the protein CASSLGAVAQYF. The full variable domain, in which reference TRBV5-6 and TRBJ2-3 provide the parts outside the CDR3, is DAGVTQSPTHLIKTRGQQVTLRCSPKSGHDTVSWYQQALGQGPQFIFQYYEEEERQRGNFPDRFSGHQFPNYSSELNVNALLLGDSALYLCASSLGAVAQYFGPGTRLTVL.

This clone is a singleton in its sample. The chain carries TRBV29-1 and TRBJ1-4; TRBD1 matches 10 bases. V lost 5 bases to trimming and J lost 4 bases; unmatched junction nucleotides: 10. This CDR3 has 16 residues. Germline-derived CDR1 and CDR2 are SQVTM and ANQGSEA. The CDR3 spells CSVISGTGAYNEKLFF. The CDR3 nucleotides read TGCAGCGTTATCTCCGGGACAGGGGCCTATAATGAAAAACTGTTTTTT.

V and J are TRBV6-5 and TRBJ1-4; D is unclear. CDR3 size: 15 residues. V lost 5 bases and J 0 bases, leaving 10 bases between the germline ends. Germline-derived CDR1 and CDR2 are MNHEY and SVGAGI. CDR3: CASSAIQSTNEKLFF. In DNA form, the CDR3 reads TGTGCCAGCAGTGCCATACAGTCAACTAATGAAAAACTGTTTTTT.

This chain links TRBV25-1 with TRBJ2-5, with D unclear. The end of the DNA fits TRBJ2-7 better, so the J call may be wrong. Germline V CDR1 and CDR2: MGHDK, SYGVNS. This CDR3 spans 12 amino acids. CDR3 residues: CASSDPSYEQYF. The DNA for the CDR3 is TGTGCCAGCAGTGACCCCTCCTACGAGCAGTACTTC.

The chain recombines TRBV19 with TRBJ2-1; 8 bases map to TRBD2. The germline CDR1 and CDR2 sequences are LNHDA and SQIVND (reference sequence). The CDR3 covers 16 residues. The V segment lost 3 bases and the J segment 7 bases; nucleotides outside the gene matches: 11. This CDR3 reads CASSIGAAGGGNEQFF. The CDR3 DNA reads TGTGCCAGTAGTATCGGGGCTGCGGGAGGAGGTAATGAGCAGTTCTTC.

CDR3 coding DNA: TGTGCCACCAGCAGAGATCTTGGGGGACTTAACTATGGCTACACCTTC. Its protein product is CATSRDLGGLNYGYTF. V and J are TRBV15 and TRBJ1-2; TRBD1 is a possible D gene (5 bases). Trimming removed 0 bases from V and 1 base from J, with 12 bases in between. Germline-derived CDR1 and CDR2 are LNHNV and YYDKDF (reference sequence). This CDR3 contains 16 residues.

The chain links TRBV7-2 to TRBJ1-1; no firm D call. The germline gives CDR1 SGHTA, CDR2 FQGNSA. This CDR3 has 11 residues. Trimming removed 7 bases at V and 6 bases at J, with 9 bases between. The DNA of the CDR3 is TGTGCCAGCAAAATTCAGGCTGAAGCTTTCTTT. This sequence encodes CASKIQAEAFF.

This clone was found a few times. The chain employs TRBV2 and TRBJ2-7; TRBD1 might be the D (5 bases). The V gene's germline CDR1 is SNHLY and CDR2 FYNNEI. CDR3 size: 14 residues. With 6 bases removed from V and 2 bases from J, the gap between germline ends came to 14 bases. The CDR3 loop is CASRRQGTTYEQYF. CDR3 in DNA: TGTGCCAGCAGGAGGCAGGGTACAACCTACGAGCAGTACTTC.

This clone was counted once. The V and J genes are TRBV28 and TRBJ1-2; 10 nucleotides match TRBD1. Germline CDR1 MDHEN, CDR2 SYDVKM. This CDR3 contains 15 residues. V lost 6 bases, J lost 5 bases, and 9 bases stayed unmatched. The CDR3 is CASSPTGGVRYGYTF. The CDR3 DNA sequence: TGTGCCAGCAGCCCGACAGGGGGCGTTCGGTATGGCTACACCTTC.

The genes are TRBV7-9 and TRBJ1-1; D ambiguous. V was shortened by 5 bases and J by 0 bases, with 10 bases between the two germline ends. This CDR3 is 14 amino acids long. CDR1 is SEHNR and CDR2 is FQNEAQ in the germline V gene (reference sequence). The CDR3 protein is CASSPHLMNTEAFF. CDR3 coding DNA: TGTGCCAGCAGCCCTCACTTGATGAACACTGAAGCTTTCTTT. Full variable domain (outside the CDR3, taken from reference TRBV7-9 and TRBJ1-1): DTGVSQNPRHKITKRGQNVTFRCDPISEHNRLYWYRQTLGQGPEFLTYFQNEAQLEKSRLLSDRFSAERPKGSFSTLEIQRTEQGDSAMYLCASSPHLMNTEAFFGQGTRLTVV.

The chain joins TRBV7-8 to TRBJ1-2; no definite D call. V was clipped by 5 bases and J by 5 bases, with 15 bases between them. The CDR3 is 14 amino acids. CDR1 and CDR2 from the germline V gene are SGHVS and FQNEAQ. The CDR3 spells CASSPVDGGYGYTF. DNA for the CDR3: TGTGCCAGCAGCCCCGTCGACGGAGGTTATGGCTACACCTTC.

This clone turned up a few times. The CDR3 DNA reads as TGTGCCTGGAGTCGGGGGGCATATGGAAACACCATATATTTT. Protein product: CAWSRGAYGNTIYF. The chain joins TRBV30 to TRBJ1-3, with D possibly TRBD1 on 6 matching bases. V was cut by 2 bases and J by 3 bases, with 11 bases left in between. This CDR3 is 14 amino acids long. Germline V gene data show CDR1 as GTSNPN and CDR2 as SVGIG (reference sequence).

Here the CDR3 reads CSVEDPNRGQETQYF. CDR3 coding DNA: TGCAGCGTTGAAGATCCAAACAGGGGCCAAGAGACCCAGTACTTC. The chain has TRBV29-1 and TRBJ2-5, with 7 bases identical to TRBD1. This CDR3 is 15 amino acids long. CDR1 and CDR2 (germline): SQVTM, ANQGSEA. Losses at the gene ends were 0 bases for V and 1 base for J; bases not matched to a gene: 5.